Included here is one T cell receptor (beta chain) sequence, with context. Its antigen is not identified. This specimen belongs to a study of shared clonotypes between healthy human individuals. General study findings and limits: Among non-shared clonotypes, generation probabilities were lower than among those shared by all four donors. Clonotype sharing across a few donors was observed for roughly 5% of naive CD4 clonotypes.

The protocol was immunoSEQ multiplex PCR, while the TCRdb copy is restricted to in-frame clones and leaves out a portion. The data hold hundreds of thousands of clones, with about 96% observed a single time. The V end lost 1 base, the J end lost 0 bases, and 19 bases lay between the germline ends. The CDR3 has 19 residues. Germline V lookup: CDR1 SGHVS, CDR2 FQNEAQ. This sequence joins TRBV7-8 and TRBJ2-1; possibly TRBD2 for D (6 bases). The sample was naive CD4+ T cells sorted from blood. Subset specified: CD45RA+ positively selected. This receptor was identified in a woman aged 30 to 39 in good health. The CDR3 DNA follows: TGTGCCAGCAGCTTAGTTTTCTTGGGACTGGCTAGCTCCTACAATGAGCAGTTCTTC. Residues: CASSLVFLGLASSYNEQFF.